What follows is one TCR beta chain and its context. Its antigen remains undetermined. Per-base quality was not reported, and no clone a single base away is much larger than it. High-throughput TCR beta sequencing profiled peripheral blood CD8+ and CD4+ T cells from healthy donors, Susac syndrome patients and multiple sclerosis patients. The multiple sclerosis controls were treatment-naive patients who had stable or active relapsing-remitting disease and met the revised McDonald criteria. Bulk CD8+ and CD4+ T cells were purified magnetically by negative isolation, whereas CD8+ TEMRA cells were enriched by FACS. Blood was drawn into EDTA tubes, processed within 24 hours, and PBMCs were isolated by density gradient centrifugation. PBMCs intended for TCR sequencing were cryopreserved in liquid nitrogen and thawed later in a water bath at 37 degrees C. Purity of sorted or isolated CD4+, CD8+ and CD8+ TEMRA cells was at least 90%.

Per the germline V gene (reference sequence), SEHNR is the CDR1 and FQNEAQ is the CDR2. The junction shows trimming of 5 bases on V and 3 bases on J, and the gene matches do not reach 10 bases of it. The CDR3, cysteine through phenylalanine, is 15 amino acids long. The sequence is cut down to CDR3 DNA, 45 bases in frame from base 1. This record belongs to a study of CD8 T cells in Susac syndrome (dated by TCRdb to between 2018 and 2021). Some background on the complete study: The study used repertoire sequencing to test whether antigen drove CD8+ T cell activation and differentiation in Susac syndrome. Clonality of the CD8+ T cell repertoire was compared between about a dozen healthy donors, approximately 14 Susac syndrome patients and approximately 16 multiple sclerosis patients.

RNA was extracted using the RNeasy kit, and about 0.5 to 1 ug of the RNA was reverse transcribed with random hexamers. TCR beta CDR3 regions were amplified with the immunoSEQ multiplex PCR assay covering 54 Vbeta and 13 Jbeta segments. PCR amplification bias was corrected by using a synthetic template baseline for primer optimization and computational correction. The paper's data handling went like this. Reads were annotated to V, D and J genes per IMGT and analyzed with immunoSEQ Analyzer, keeping only productive sequences. Clonality was calculated as one minus the Shannon entropy normalized by log2 of the number of productive unique sequences. For each patient and control, public and private clones were evaluated among the 100 most prevalent clones. Clones were defined as Susac-specific if absent from the healthy and MS cohorts, from more than 900 published viral clones and from other ImmuneACCESS disease sequences. The raw public data were reprocessed by TCRdb itself: fastp quality trimming at Q25, MiXCR clonotype calling, in-frame beta chains only. Each record represents a unique CDR3 protein, reported with the most common genes and DNA among its rows. The V and J calls and clone size are TCRdb's, not the authors'. This sample has under 550,000 distinct CDR3 sequences in its table, and more than 80% of those were observed once. The ten top clones hold about 0.12% of the sample.

General study outcomes and caveats: The TCR sequencing and HLA analysis was acknowledged to have included a relatively small number of individuals.

This clonotype originated in a human donor with multiple sclerosis. The chain is encoded by TRBV7-9 joined to TRBJ2-7; 7 of the junction bases match TRBD1. The sequenced sample was CD8+ T cells from PBMCs. DNA sequence: TGTGCCAGCAGCGGACAGCGAGGGGGCGACTACGAGCAGTACTTC. The encoded protein is CASSGQRGGDYEQYF. The full variable domain, with segments outside the CDR3 supplied by the reference TRBV7-9 and TRBJ2-7 proteins, appears as DTGVSQNPRHKITKRGQNVTFRCDPISEHNRLYWYRQTLGQGPEFLTYFQNEAQLEKSRLLSDRFSAERPKGSFSTLEIQRTEQGDSAMYLCASSGQRGGDYEQYFGPGTRLTVT.